One sample yielded the 20 T cell receptor beta chains listed below, sequenced in a study of T cells in Graves' hyperthyroidism and ophthalmopathy. Amplified regions were TCR beta CDR3 sequences from RNA transcripts. TCR CDR3 regions were first amplified by RT-PCR with HTBI primers. TCRdb recomputed calls from the multiplex PCR reads with MiXCR, one row per CDR3 protein. The sample yields roughly 740,000 distinct CDR3 sequences, 16% seen once. The sample consisted of blood. Receptor source: a man younger than 35 with Graves' hyperthyroidism.

The chain is built from TRBV7-8 and TRBJ2-6, with D hard to call. This CDR3 comprises 15 residues. V was cut by 4 bases and J by 4 bases, with 11 bases left in between. Germline V gene lookup returns CDR1 SGHVS and CDR2 FQNEAQ. For the CDR3, the DNA is TGTGCCAGCAGCTCTCCGGACCGGGGGGCCAACGTCCTGACTTTC. Its protein product is CASSSPDRGANVLTF. The full variable domain, with the rest looked up from reference TRBV7-8 and TRBJ2-6, is GAGVSQSPRYKVAKRGQDVALRCDPISGHVSLFWYQQALGQGPEFLTYFQNEAQLDKSGLPSDRFFAERPEGSVSTLKIQRTQQEDSAVYLCASSSPDRGANVLTFGAGSRLTVL.

J is TRBJ1-3 and V is TRBV12-3 or TRBV12-4; TRBD1 matches 8 bases. CDR3 length: 14 residues. Losses at the gene ends were 8 bases for V and 4 bases for J; bases not matched to a gene: 7. The CDR3 reads CASSGQGRGNTIYF. DNA for the CDR3: TGTGCCAGCTCTGGACAGGGCAGGGGAAACACCATATATTTT.

This clonotype was detected ten times or more. The CDR3 sequence: CASSDYRDQPQHF. In DNA form, the CDR3 reads TGTGCCAGCAGTGATTACAGAGATCAGCCCCAGCATTTT. This chain uses TRBV12-3 or TRBV12-4 with TRBJ1-5; D not certain. This CDR3 has 13 amino acids. V was trimmed by 5 bases and J by 5 bases, leaving 10 bases between them.

The chain recombines TRBV7-9 with TRBJ2-1; the D is unclear. CDR1 is SEHNR, CDR2 FQNEAQ, per germline (reference sequence). With 5 bases removed from V and 9 bases from J, the gap between germline ends came to 11 bases. This CDR3 contains 12 residues. This CDR3 is CASSVQWGEQFF. The CDR3 DNA is TGTGCCAGCAGCGTTCAGTGGGGTGAGCAGTTCTTC.

V is TRBV20-1 and J is TRBJ1-1, with D possibly matching TRBD1 (5 bases). V was pared by 0 bases and J by 5 bases, with 10 bases between. Germline lookup yields CDR1 DFQATT and CDR2 SNEGSKA (reference sequence). The CDR3 totals 13 residues. The CDR3 loop is CSARDSRGTEAFF. Here the CDR3 DNA reads TGCAGTGCTAGAGATAGCCGGGGGACTGAAGCTTTCTTT.

This clonotype was found many times. CDR3 sequence: CASKLGAGELYEQYF. As DNA, the CDR3 is TGTGCCAGCAAGCTTGGGGCGGGAGAGCTGTACGAGCAGTACTTC. The chain is built from TRBV3-1 and TRBJ2-7, with TRBD2 matching over 7 bases. The CDR3 length is 15 residues. V dropped 7 bases and J dropped 4; count of bases not matched to a gene: 13. Germline CDR1 LGHDT, CDR2 YNNKEL (reference sequence).

This clonotype was seen only a few times. The CDR3 region is CASSSSGTLHNEQFF. As DNA, the CDR3 is TGTGCCAGCAGTTCCTCAGGGACTCTACACAATGAGCAGTTCTTC. The gene calls are TRBV28 and TRBJ2-1; D perhaps matches TRBD2 (6 bases). Germline lookup yields CDR1 MDHEN and CDR2 SYDVKM. The CDR3 runs to 15 residues. V lost 4 bases, J lost 5 bases, and 15 bases lay in between. Combining the CDR3 with reference TRBV28 and TRBJ2-1 gives the whole variable domain DVKVTQSSRYLVKRTGEKVFLECVQDMDHENMFWYRQDPGLGLRLIYFSYDVKMKEKGDIPEGYSVSREKKERFSLILESASTNQTSMYLCASSSSGTLHNEQFFGPGTRLTVL.

This clonotype has ten or more counts. The chain joins TRBV30 to TRBJ2-1; perhaps D is TRBD1 or TRBD2 (6 bases each). The V end lost 3 bases, the J end lost 5 bases, and 17 bases lay between the germline ends. CDR1 and CDR2 (germline): GTSNPN, SVGIG (reference sequence). There are 15 residues in the CDR3. In DNA form, the CDR3 reads TGTGCCTGGAGGAAGAGGGGGGCTCTTAACAATGAGCAGTTCTTC. This codes for CAWRKRGALNNEQFF. Full variable domain (remainder filled in from reference TRBV30 and TRBJ2-1): SQTIHQWPATLVQPVGSPLSLECTVEGTSNPNLYWYRQAAGRGLQLLFYSVGIGQISSEVPQNLSASRPQDRQFILSSKKLLLSDSGFYLCAWRKRGALNNEQFFGPGTRLTVL.

CDR3 sequence: CASSQGPAGGTEAFF. CDR3 nucleotide sequence: TGCGCCAGCAGCCAAGGGCCGGCAGGGGGGACTGAAGCTTTCTTT. This rearrangement joins TRBV4-1 to TRBJ1-1; TRBD1 aligns across 7 bases. The CDR3 totals 15 residues. Germline V gene data show CDR1 as MGHRA and CDR2 as YSYEKL. V shed 1 base and J 5 bases; nucleotides not matched to a gene: 7.

This clonotype occurred many times. The gene calls are TRBV27 and TRBJ2-1; 13 nucleotides agree with TRBD2. Germline values: CDR1 MNHEY, CDR2 SMNVEV (reference sequence). After removal of 8 bases from V and 0 bases from J, the junction contained 1 base not matched to a gene. The CDR3 consists of 15 residues. The CDR3 DNA reads as TGTGCCAGCGGACTAGCGGGAGTCTCCTACAATGAGCAGTTCTTC. This encodes CASGLAGVSYNEQFF.

The J gene is TRBJ2-7, the V gene TRBV27, with D hard to call. The CDR3 covers 14 residues. CDR1 MNHEY and CDR2 SMNVEV come from the germline V gene (reference sequence). V was trimmed by 3 bases and J by 3 bases, leaving 12 bases between them. DNA of the CDR3: TGTGCCAGCAGTTTTGCAGCAACCCGCTACGAGCAGTACTTC. Protein: CASSFAATRYEQYF.

The chain couples TRBV6-9 to TRBJ1-5, with D maybe TRBD1 (5 bases). Trimming left V 4 bases short and J 0 bases short, with 10 bases between. The length of the CDR3 is 15 residues. Looked up from germline, CDR1 is MNHGY and CDR2 is SVAAGI. The CDR3 spells CASSLQDLSNQPQHF. In DNA, the CDR3 is TGTGCCAGCAGTTTACAGGACCTTAGCAATCAGCCCCAGCATTTT.

This chain connects TRBV24-1 to TRBJ1-2, with 12 bases that match TRBD1. Per the germline V gene, CDR1 is KGHDR and CDR2 is SFDVKD. The CDR3 is made up of 17 amino acids. With 3 bases clipped from V and 7 bases from J, the junction kept 11 bases outside the gene matches. DNA for the CDR3: TGTGCCACCAGTGATCCGGCCGAGGGACAGGGGGCGGTTGGCTACACCTTC. It yields the protein CATSDPAEGQGAVGYTF.

This clonotype was recorded at least ten times. The rearrangement joins TRBV6-1 to TRBJ1-1, with D possibly being TRBD1 (6 bases). Germline CDR1 and CDR2: MNHNS and SASEGT. There are 13 residues in the CDR3. V was clipped by 11 bases and J by 6 bases, with 19 bases between them. This CDR3 is CAGHRGYYSEAFF. The DNA for the CDR3 is TGTGCCGGCCATAGGGGGTACTACTCTGAAGCTTTCTTT.

This clonotype was detected many times. The V call is TRBV3-1, the J call TRBJ2-3, with TRBD2 matching 7 bases. The CDR3 contains 14 residues. Germline V gene lookup returns CDR1 LGHDT and CDR2 YNNKEL (reference sequence). V lost 3 bases and J lost 6; bases outside the gene matches: 6. This CDR3 reads CASSHAGVGDTQYF. The CDR3 DNA reads TGTGCCAGCAGCCATGCGGGAGTAGGGGATACGCAGTATTTT.

The V gene is TRBV24-1, the J gene TRBJ2-7; D not certain. V dropped 8 bases and J dropped 2 bases, with 15 bases sitting between them. Germline values: CDR1 KGHDR, CDR2 SFDVKD. CDR3 size: 14 residues. The CDR3 spells CATNVGSRTYEQYF. CDR3 in DNA: TGTGCCACCAATGTGGGGTCGAGGACCTACGAGCAGTACTTC.

The V and J genes are TRBV5-4 and TRBJ2-3; 7 bases agree with TRBD1. From germline, CDR1 is SGHNT and CDR2 YYREEE (reference sequence). The CDR3 contains 17 residues. Trimming removed 0 bases from V and 0 bases from J; junction bases left unmatched: 7. CDR3 nucleotide sequence: TGTGCCAGCAGCTTGGGGCTTGGGACAGAGAGCACAGATACGCAGTATTTT. The encoded protein is CASSLGLGTESTDTQYF.

The chain links TRBV4-1 to TRBJ1-4, with 9 bases matching TRBD1. Germline V gene lookup returns CDR1 MGHRA and CDR2 YSYEKL. V was clipped by 4 bases and J by 6 bases; unmatched bases: 9. The CDR3 runs 16 residues. In nucleotides, the CDR3 is TGCGCCAGCAGCCCGGGCCAGACAGGGGGTTATGAAAAACTGTTTTTT. It codes for CASSPGQTGGYEKLFF.

This clonotype was counted between two and nine times. V gene TRBV9 combines with J gene TRBJ2-7; no reliable D call. Trimming cost V 0 bases and J 5 bases, with 12 bases left between them. The CDR3 sequence is 14 residues long. Germline assignment: CDR1 SGDLS and CDR2 YYNGEE. In DNA form, the CDR3 reads TGTGCCAGCAGCGTAGGGACGACGCTCCACGAGCAGTACTTC. This codes for CASSVGTTLHEQYF.

The V gene is TRBV24-1, the J gene TRBJ2-2, with 9 bases aligning to TRBD2. There are 17 residues in the CDR3. V dropped 3 bases and J dropped 1; count of bases not matched to a gene: 5. The germline V gene has CDR1 KGHDR and CDR2 SFDVKD. This CDR3 is CATSDPLAGVNTGELFF. CDR3 DNA sequence: TGTGCCACCAGTGATCCTTTAGCGGGAGTGAACACCGGGGAGCTGTTTTTT.